This passage covers 29 T cell receptor beta chains from one sample sequenced in a study of CD8 T cells in ankylosing spondylitis. In TCRdb, the 5' RACE reads were re-called with MiXCR into one record per CDR3 protein. The sample shows 250,000 or so distinct CDR3 sequences, roughly a quarter of them seen only once. The source material was blood, either unsorted or a sorted T cell fraction (not recorded which). The receptor source for this set is a male donor with ankylosing spondylitis or in good health (not recorded which).

The chain is built from TRBV6-6 and TRBJ2-3; perhaps TRBD2 as D (6 bases). Deletions cut 8 bases from V and 4 bases from J, with 10 bases between. The CDR3 totals 12 residues. Germline V gene data show CDR1 as MNHNY and CDR2 as SVGAGI (reference sequence). CDR3 in amino acids: CASGGIPDTQYF. CDR3 coding DNA: TGTGCCAGCGGGGGGATTCCAGATACGCAGTATTTT.

In this sample, this clonotype turned up once. CDR3 DNA sequence: TGTGCCAGCAATACCGTAACAGCGGGCAATGAGCAGTTCTTC. Translated, it gives CASNTVTAGNEQFF. The gene calls are TRBV2 and TRBJ2-1; the D gene is possibly TRBD2 (6 bases). The CDR3 is made up of 14 amino acids. CDR1 and CDR2 (germline): SNHLY, FYNNEI. Trimming removed 7 bases at V and 6 bases at J, with 16 bases between.

V usage is TRBV20-1 and J usage is TRBJ2-7; no reliable D call. Trimming left V 4 bases short and J 2 bases short, with 12 bases between. The CDR3 runs to 13 residues. Germline loops: CDR1 DFQATT, CDR2 SNEGSKA (reference sequence). The CDR3: CSAISRNAYEQYF. In nucleotides, the CDR3 is TGCAGTGCTATTAGCAGGAACGCCTACGAGCAGTACTTC.

This chain connects TRBV11-2 to TRBJ2-1, with D possibly called TRBD1 or TRBD2 (5 bases each). Trimming removed 1 base from V and 0 bases from J, with 16 bases in between. From germline, CDR1 is SGHAT and CDR2 FQNNGV. The CDR3 spans 18 residues. The CDR3: CASSLVVWGSHSYNEQFF. The CDR3 nucleotides are TGTGCCAGCAGCTTAGTGGTATGGGGGAGCCACTCCTACAATGAGCAGTTCTTC.

This clonotype showed up many times. The chain uses TRBV4-1 and TRBJ2-1, with D perhaps matching TRBD1 (5 bases). The CDR3 loop spans 12 amino acids. CDR1 and CDR2 from the germline V gene are MGHRA and YSYEKL. V was trimmed by 3 bases and J by 8 bases, leaving 8 bases between them. The CDR3 DNA sequence: TGCGCCAGCAGCCATGACAGTGATGAGCAGTTCTTC. Translation: CASSHDSDEQFF.

This clonotype was detected a few times. The chain is built from TRBV29-1 and TRBJ2-3; 8 positions agree with TRBD1. The CDR3 extends over 15 amino acids. Trimming removed 1 base from V and 0 bases from J; junction bases left unmatched: 3. The V gene's germline CDR1 is SQVTM and CDR2 ANQGSEA. The CDR3 DNA reads as TGCAGCGTTGAAGGGGGACAGGAGAGCACAGATACGCAGTATTTT. Its translation is CSVEGGQESTDTQYF.

This clonotype has at least ten counts. The rearrangement uses TRBV12-3 or TRBV12-4 and TRBJ1-1; no definite D call. The V and J ends lost 3 bases and 8 bases respectively, with 7 bases between them. There are 11 residues in the CDR3. The chain's CDR3 is CASSFGTEAFF. The CDR3 region has the DNA TGTGCCAGCAGTTTTGGAACCGAAGCTTTCTTT.

This clonotype was detected many times. For the CDR3, the DNA is TGCGCCAGCAGTGGATGGGGGAAGGACACCGGGGAGCTGTTTTTT. Amino acid sequence: CASSGWGKDTGELFF. The V call is TRBV10-2, the J call TRBJ2-2; D may be TRBD1 or TRBD2 (5 bases each). V was clipped by 4 bases and J by 3 bases, with 12 bases between them. This CDR3 contains 15 residues. Germline assignment: CDR1 WSHSY and CDR2 SAAADI.

The chain combines TRBV21-1 with TRBJ2-5; TRBD1, as called in the table, went unchecked against the DNA. TRBV21-1 is given as a pseudogene. The CDR3 totals 15 residues. The CDR3 here is CASSKRPGHQETQYF. CDR3 in DNA: TGTGCCAGCAGCAAAAGGCCGGGACACCAAGAGACCCAGTACTTC.

This clonotype was detected many times. CDR3 bases: TGCAGTGCTAGGTACGGCAACTATGGCTACACCTTC. Protein product: CSARYGNYGYTF. The chain is built from TRBV20-1 and TRBJ1-2; D is ambiguous. The CDR3 length is 12 residues. CDR1 and CDR2 (germline): DFQATT, SNEGSKA (reference sequence). Deletions cut 3 bases from V and 2 bases from J, with 7 bases between.

In its sample, this clonotype was seen many times. V usage is TRBV20-1 and J usage is TRBJ2-1; a possible D gene is TRBD1 (6 bases). The CDR3 spans 14 residues. The V gene lost 5 bases and the J gene lost 4 bases, with 15 bases spanning the gap. Germline CDR1 is DFQATT and CDR2 is SNEGSKA (reference sequence). The CDR3 region has the DNA TGCAGTGCTCCCCTAGGACAGCAGTACAATGAGCAGTTCTTC. The encoded protein is CSAPLGQQYNEQFF.

V usage is TRBV6-5 and J usage is TRBJ2-1, with 7 bases identical to TRBD2. V shed 0 bases, J shed 1 base, and the junction held 6 bases outside the gene matches. This CDR3 spans 17 amino acids. Looked up from germline, CDR1 is MNHEY and CDR2 is SVGAGI. The CDR3 loop is CASSYSYGGGSYNEQFF. The CDR3 DNA sequence: TGTGCCAGCAGTTACTCCTATGGGGGGGGATCCTACAATGAGCAGTTCTTC.

This clonotype was picked up many times. V usage is TRBV20-1 and J usage is TRBJ2-3; D tentatively fits TRBD1 or TRBD2 (5 bases each). The germline V and J ends were trimmed by 0 bases and 4 bases, with 14 bases remaining between them. The CDR3 covers 15 residues. In germline, CDR1 is DFQATT, CDR2 SNEGSKA (reference sequence). CDR3 residues: CSARDPRGVADTQYF. The CDR3 DNA reads as TGCAGTGCTAGAGATCCGAGGGGTGTCGCAGATACGCAGTATTTT.

The chain is built from TRBV12-3 or TRBV12-4 and TRBJ1-2; 10 nucleotides match TRBD1. After removal of 6 bases from V and 5 bases from J, the junction contained 3 bases not matched to a gene. The length of the CDR3 is 13 residues. The CDR3 DNA reads TGTGCCAGCAGATGGACAGGGGGGTATGGCTACACCTTC. This translates into CASRWTGGYGYTF.

In its sample, this clonotype was seen a few times. The CDR3 DNA sequence: TGTGCCATCAGCGGGGACGTTGTGAGGGAGCAGTACTTC. It codes for CAISGDVVREQYF. The chain employs TRBV10-3 and TRBJ2-7; D could derive from TRBD1 or TRBD2 (5 bases each). Germline CDR1 ENHRY, CDR2 SYGVKD. The V gene lost 6 bases and the J gene lost 7 bases, with 16 bases spanning the gap. The CDR3 covers 13 residues.

The J gene is TRBJ1-1, the V gene TRBV10-3, with a weak D call TRBD1 (6 bases). Germline loops: CDR1 ENHRY, CDR2 SYGVKD. The CDR3 is made up of 15 amino acids. Trimming pared 2 bases from V and 4 bases from J, leaving 14 bases between. CDR3 bases: TGTGCCATCAGTGAGGCAGGGGTGGGAGTCACTGAAGCTTTCTTT. This encodes CAISEAGVGVTEAFF.

Ten or more counts support this clonotype. This chain joins TRBV3-1 and TRBJ2-5, with no clear D. The V and J ends lost 1 base and 5 bases respectively, with 11 bases between them. In germline, CDR1 is LGHDT, CDR2 YNNKEL (reference sequence). The CDR3 sequence is 14 residues long. The CDR3 nucleotides are TGTGCCAGCAGCCAAGGACACCCAAGGGAGACCCAGTACTTC. This codes for CASSQGHPRETQYF.

This clonotype was counted many times. The chain employs TRBV20-1 and TRBJ1-4, with D tentatively TRBD1 (6 bases). Per germline, CDR1 DFQATT and CDR2 SNEGSKA (reference sequence). This CDR3 is built from 15 residues. The V end was cut by 0 bases, the J end by 7 bases, with 15 bases between. CDR3 sequence: CSARDPPRGGEKLFF. The CDR3 DNA reads TGCAGTGCTAGAGATCCACCCAGGGGAGGTGAAAAACTGTTTTTT.

This clonotype was counted between two and nine times. V usage is TRBV29-1 and J usage is TRBJ2-7; D is perhaps TRBD1 or TRBD2 (5 bases each). CDR3 length: 12 amino acids. V was cut by 7 bases and J by 5 bases, with 15 bases left in between. In germline, CDR1 is SQVTM, CDR2 ANQGSEA. Here the CDR3 reads CSGRTLGDEQYF. Here the CDR3 DNA reads TGCAGCGGACGGACCCTGGGGGACGAGCAGTACTTC.

At least ten counts were recorded for this clonotype. The chain combines TRBV10-3 with TRBJ2-3; D possibly corresponds to TRBD2 (5 bases). The CDR3 contains 14 residues. The V gene lost 4 bases and the J gene lost 4 bases, with 12 bases spanning the gap. Germline values: CDR1 ENHRY, CDR2 SYGVKD. CDR3 region: CAISVGGPADTQYF. The CDR3 DNA follows: TGTGCCATCAGTGTCGGAGGCCCCGCAGATACGCAGTATTTT.

This clonotype was recorded once. The genes are TRBV5-1 and TRBJ2-7, with unresolved D. V was clipped by 1 base and J by 4 bases, with 9 bases between them. There are 13 residues in the CDR3. CDR1 and CDR2 from the germline V gene are SGHRS and YFSETQ. CDR3 amino acids: CASSLPATYEQYF. The CDR3 nucleotides are TGCGCCAGCAGCTTGCCAGCAACTTACGAGCAGTACTTC. Using reference TRBV5-1 and TRBJ2-7 for the parts outside the CDR3, the full variable domain is KAGVTQTPRYLIKTRGQQVTLSCSPISGHRSVSWYQQTPGQGLQFLFEYFSETQRNKGNFPGRFSGRQFSNSRSEMNVSTLELGDSALYLCASSLPATYEQYFGPGTRLTVT.

V usage is TRBV20-1 and J usage is TRBJ2-2; tentatively, D is TRBD1 or TRBD2 (5 bases each). Per the germline V gene, CDR1 is DFQATT and CDR2 is SNEGSKA (reference sequence). Between the trimmed V and J ends, which lost 0 bases and 3 bases, there was a span of 17 bases. This CDR3 contains 17 residues. The DNA for the CDR3 is TGCAGTGCTAGAGATTGGGGGAATGGGTTGGACACCGGGGAGCTGTTTTTT. Translation gives CSARDWGNGLDTGELFF.

This clonotype appeared many times. V and J are TRBV7-2 and TRBJ2-7; no firm D call. CDR1 and CDR2 (germline): SGHTA, FQGNSA. V lost 6 bases to trimming and J lost 1 base, with 13 bases between them. CDR3 length equals 14 residues. The CDR3 here is CASRPGQESYEQYF. The DNA for the CDR3 is TGTGCCAGCAGACCGGGTCAGGAGTCCTACGAGCAGTACTTC.

The chain uses TRBV29-1 and TRBJ2-3; TRBD2 matches 13 bases. This CDR3 is 14 amino acids long. Trimming took 6 bases from V and 1 from J; bases not matched to a gene: 1. Germline-derived CDR1 and CDR2 are SQVTM and ANQGSEA. The CDR3 protein is CSVGTSGGTDTQYF. Written as DNA, the CDR3 is TGCAGCGTGGGGACTAGCGGGGGCACAGATACGCAGTATTTT.

This clonotype has more than one count but fewer than ten. The chain couples TRBV7-2 to TRBJ2-1; 9 bases agree with TRBD1. Per the germline V gene, CDR1 is SGHTA and CDR2 is FQGNSA. The J segment lost 9 bases and the V segment lost 0 bases, leaving 6 bases of the junction unmatched. This CDR3 has 15 residues. In DNA form, the CDR3 reads TGTGCCAGCAGCTTAGCTACAGGGGGCCCCATTGAGCAGTTCTTC. As protein: CASSLATGGPIEQFF.

In this sample, this clonotype turned up many times. The chain has TRBV20-1 and TRBJ2-4; D not resolved. V shed 5 bases and J shed 2 bases, with 13 bases lying between them. The CDR3 consists of 14 residues. Per germline, CDR1 DFQATT and CDR2 SNEGSKA (reference sequence). The CDR3 DNA reads TGCAGTGCTGTCGGGTACAAGACCAAAAACATTCAGTACTTC. It encodes CSAVGYKTKNIQYF.

This chain links TRBV10-1 with TRBJ2-3; D ambiguous. The CDR3 is 18 residues long. V was clipped by 7 bases and J by 4 bases, with 27 bases between them. Germline CDR1 WNHNN, CDR2 SYGVQD (reference sequence). The CDR3 loop is CASTQVKRAPVLADTQYF. The CDR3 region has the DNA TGCGCCAGCACCCAAGTGAAAAGGGCACCCGTTTTGGCAGATACGCAGTATTTT.

This clonotype was seen only a few times. V is TRBV7-2 and J is TRBJ2-7; 10 bases line up with TRBD2. The V gene's germline CDR1 is SGHTA and CDR2 FQGNSA. V was pared by 1 base and J by 3 bases, with 6 bases of the junction left unmatched. The CDR3 contains 16 residues. CDR3 DNA sequence: TGTGCCAGCAGCTTAGGCTCTAGCGGGGGCCTCTACGAGCAGTACTTC. It encodes CASSLGSSGGLYEQYF.

In regard to this clonotype: Possible read error: a much larger clone is one base away. The rearrangement joins TRBV10-3 to TRBJ2-1, with 8 bases identical to TRBD1. The germline V gene has CDR1 ENHRY and CDR2 SYGVKD. The CDR3 is 13 amino acids. The CDR3 DNA reads as TGTGCCAACAGTGTGGACAGGGTTAATGAGCAGTTCTTC. Encoded protein: CANSVDRVNEQFF.